This note documents a single T cell receptor beta chain sequence. Its specificity is not known. Clones were read by immunoSEQ multiplex PCR, and TCRdb kept only the in-frame ones, dropping some. This sample has some 100,000 clones, with 50% to 65% found just once. These data originate in a study of cytotoxic CD8 clonotypes in ibrutinib-treated CLL. For the study at large: Once treatment had gone on for a median of about twelve months, range 6 to 36, response samples were drawn. The average sample held approximately 260,000 productive templates and 75,000 to 100,000 productive rearrangements.

The CDR3 is 16 amino acids. The ends lost 5 bases at V and 4 bases at J; junction bases unmatched: 10. Germline V gene data show CDR1 as MDHEN and CDR2 as SYDVKM. Broader study findings: Starting clonality was above that of age-matched healthy donors and tracked circulating CD8+ T-cell counts. Progressing patients had sampling times that differed from those of sustained-remission patients.

Sequencing was performed on PBMCs, taken after 24 months of ibrutinib treatment. This chain connects TRBV28 to TRBJ1-2; 10 bases line up with TRBD1. The sequence came from a human donor with chronic lymphocytic leukemia. The CDR3 nucleotides are TGTGCCAGCAGTGGCCCGACCGGGACAGGGGTCTATGGCTACACCTTC. Its translation is CASSGPTGTGVYGYTF.